Given below is one T cell receptor (beta chain) in context. The antigen is undetermined. TCRdb's table, derived via immunoSEQ multiplex PCR, lists solely in-frame clones and lacks some. Among about 25,000 clones listed, around 94% were seen once. These data belong to a study of graft-versus-host responses after intestinal transplantation. Study overall: Among the recipients, all got anti-thymocyte globulin induction and then tacrolimus and steroids for 3 to 4 years. Study-wide results and limits: GvH clonotypes were identified within recipient marrow, with a subset emerging first in ileum or blood.

Germline loops: CDR1 SGHNT, CDR2 YYREEE (reference sequence). V was cut by 4 bases and J by 2 bases, with 16 bases left in between. The CDR3 runs 15 residues. The receptor's source is a human patient who received an intestinal transplant, so some T cells may come from the graft donor. The source was PBMCs, collected 30 days after intestinal transplant. The V and J genes are TRBV5-4 and TRBJ2-7; perhaps TRBD1 as D (6 bases). CDR3 loop: CASSRLGAGAYEQYF. For the CDR3, the DNA is TGTGCCAGCAGCCGCCTCGGGGCAGGGGCCTACGAGCAGTACTTC.